Listed here are 22 T cell receptor beta chains from one sample, sequenced in a study of graft-versus-host responses after intestinal transplantation. Antigen specificity for these receptors is unknown. Sequencing was performed with immunoSEQ multiplex PCR; in TCRdb, only in-frame clones are kept and a portion is missing. The repertoire holds around 40,000 clones, roughly 95% seen once, with roughly 0.52% in the top ten. The sample consisted of unstimulated CD8+ T cells sorted from spleen or lymph node cells, taken before transplant. These receptor sequences come from a human donor who was the organ donor for an intestinal transplant.

The chain uses TRBV5-6 and TRBJ2-7; the match to TRBD1 covers 8 bases. Trimming at V came to 0 bases and at J to 5 bases, leaving 7 bases not matched to a gene. Germline loops: CDR1 SGHDT, CDR2 YYEEEE. The CDR3 is made up of 15 amino acids. CDR3 nucleotide sequence: TGTGCCAGCAGCTTGGTCGGACAGGGTGAAAACGAGCAGTACTTC. Its translation is CASSLVGQGENEQYF.

This chain links TRBV25-1 with TRBJ2-3; the D gene is possibly TRBD2 (6 bases). The V gene's germline CDR1 is MGHDK and CDR2 SYGVNS. The CDR3 loop spans 16 amino acids. Deletions cut 3 bases from V and 0 bases from J, with 13 bases between. The CDR3 is CASSDWLATSTDTQYF. The CDR3 DNA reads TGTGCCAGCAGTGATTGGCTAGCGACTAGCACAGATACGCAGTATTTT.

This sequence joins TRBV4-1 and TRBJ2-7; D is possibly TRBD2 (5 bases). CDR3 length: 13 residues. The germline gives CDR1 MGHRA, CDR2 YSYEKL. V lost 0 bases, J lost 6 bases, and 9 bases lay in between. CDR3 amino acids: CASSQDAGGEQYF. The DNA for the CDR3 is TGCGCCAGCAGCCAAGATGCAGGAGGCGAGCAGTACTTC.

The V and J genes are TRBV10-2 and TRBJ1-5, with 7 bases lining up with TRBD1. Germline V gives CDR1 WSHSY, CDR2 SAAADI. The CDR3 runs 14 residues. The junction had 6 bases not matched to a gene; V was cut back by 7 bases and J by 3 bases. CDR3 sequence: CASKVQGPNQPQHF. CDR3 in DNA: TGCGCCAGCAAGGTACAGGGGCCCAATCAGCCCCAGCATTTT.

The V call is TRBV5-4, the J call TRBJ1-1; TRBD1 aligns across 7 bases. Germline V gene sequence: CDR1 SGHNT, CDR2 YYREEE (reference sequence). CDR3 size: 14 residues. V shed 3 bases, J shed 2 bases, and the junction held 4 bases outside the gene matches. The CDR3 DNA reads TGTGCCAGCAGCTATCAGGGGGGTAACACTGAAGCTTTCTTT. Encoded protein: CASSYQGGNTEAFF.

CDR3 sequence reads: CASSFRHLWAAGNTIYF. The CDR3 DNA is TGTGCCAGCAGCTTTCGTCACCTATGGGCGGCTGGAAACACCATATATTTT. This chain joins TRBV5-5 and TRBJ1-3; D gene unclear. From germline, CDR1 is SGHKS and CDR2 YYEKEE (reference sequence). CDR3 length equals 17 residues. Trimming removed 2 bases from V and 2 bases from J, with 17 bases in between. Full variable domain (remainder filled in from reference TRBV5-5 and TRBJ1-3): DAGVTQSPTHLIKTRGQQVTLRCSPISGHKSVSWYQQVLGQGPQFIFQYYEKEERGRGNFPDRFSARQFPNYSSELNVNALLLGDSALYLCASSFRHLWAAGNTIYFGEGSWLTVV.

The gene calls are TRBV27 and TRBJ2-1, with D possibly being TRBD2 (7 bases). The CDR3 runs to 15 residues. CDR1 and CDR2 (germline): MNHEY, SMNVEV (reference sequence). Trimming removed 5 bases at V and 8 bases at J, with 19 bases between. The DNA for the CDR3 is TGTGCCAGCAGTCCATCTTGCGGGGGCGGATATGAGCAGTTCTTC. As protein: CASSPSCGGGYEQFF.

This rearrangement joins TRBV27 to TRBJ1-1; no definite D call. This CDR3 region has 13 residues. Germline-derived CDR1 and CDR2 are MNHEY and SMNVEV (reference sequence). V was trimmed by 3 bases and J by 1 base, leaving 6 bases between them. The CDR3 loop is CASSFVGNTEAFF. In DNA, the CDR3 is TGTGCCAGCAGTTTTGTGGGGAACACTGAAGCTTTCTTT.

This clone came up once. The chain is built from TRBV14 and TRBJ2-5; D possibly corresponds to TRBD1 (6 bases). CDR1 and CDR2 (germline): SGHDN, FVKESK. The CDR3 consists of 14 residues. Between the trimmed V and J ends, which lost 4 bases and 9 bases, there was a span of 18 bases. Here the CDR3 DNA reads TGTGCCAGCAGCCCCTGGACAGAGAGTTTTGCCCAGTACTTC. This sequence encodes CASSPWTESFAQYF.

The gene calls are TRBV5-1 and TRBJ2-5, with TRBD1 matching over 9 bases. Judging by the DNA end, TRBJ2-7 fits better; the J call may be wrong. There are 14 residues in the CDR3. The germline V gene has CDR1 SGHRS and CDR2 YFSETQ. The CDR3 protein is CASSWTGQGYEQYF. The DNA of the CDR3 is TGCGCCAGCAGCTGGACGGGACAGGGATACGAGCAGTACTTC.

The gene calls are TRBV6-5 and TRBJ2-7; TRBD2 matches at 7 bases. Germline lookup yields CDR1 MNHEY and CDR2 SVGAGI. The CDR3 sequence is 14 residues long. The V and J ends lost 4 bases and 0 bases, in that order; junction bases with no gene match: 3. CDR3 DNA: TGTGCCAGCAGTTGGGAGGGACCCTCCTACGAGCAGTACTTC. Translation: CASSWEGPSYEQYF.

V usage is TRBV11-2 and J usage is TRBJ1-1; D gene unclear. The CDR3 loop spans 16 amino acids. CDR1 SGHAT and CDR2 FQNNGV come from the germline V gene. V lost 5 bases to trimming and J lost 0 bases, with 16 bases between them. The CDR3 here is CASSLTRKTVNTEAFF. The CDR3 DNA sequence: TGTGCCAGCAGCCTAACCCGGAAGACGGTGAACACTGAAGCTTTCTTT.

This sequence joins TRBV27 and TRBJ1-2; 11 bases map to TRBD1. Germline V gene sequence: CDR1 MNHEY, CDR2 SMNVEV (reference sequence). J gave up 6 bases and V 2 bases, and 5 bases lay outside the gene matches. CDR3 length: 15 amino acids. This CDR3 is CASSLGTGGLDGYTF. The CDR3 coding sequence is TGTGCCAGCAGTTTAGGGACAGGGGGTTTAGATGGCTACACCTTC.

The chain couples TRBV4-1 to TRBJ2-5; D possibly corresponds to TRBD2 (5 bases). The V gene's germline CDR1 is MGHRA and CDR2 YSYEKL. CDR3 length: 16 residues. Trimming took 3 bases from V and 2 from J, leaving 16 bases between them. CDR3: CASSQLSPSRQETQYF. As DNA, the CDR3 is TGCGCCAGCAGCCAGCTTTCTCCTAGCCGGCAAGAGACCCAGTACTTC.

The chain employs TRBV11-2 and TRBJ2-1; no reliable D call. The V and J ends lost 2 bases and 6 bases respectively, with 8 bases between them. The CDR3 covers 13 residues. Germline V CDR1 and CDR2: SGHAT, FQNNGV. CDR3: CASSLTAPNEQFF. DNA of the CDR3: TGTGCCAGCAGCTTAACGGCACCCAATGAGCAGTTCTTC.

This sequence joins TRBV21-1 and TRBJ2-7; the table calls TRBD2, which could not be checked here. TRBV21-1 is a listed pseudogene. This CDR3 has 16 amino acids. CDR3 in amino acids: CASRKGEKEGSYEQYF. CDR3 nucleotide sequence: TGTGCCAGCAGGAAGGGAGAAAAAGAGGGCTCCTACGAGCAGTACTTC.

The chain carries TRBV5-8 and TRBJ1-5; no definite D call. The V end was cut by 2 bases, the J end by 0 bases, with 9 bases between. This CDR3 has 15 amino acids. CDR1 and CDR2 (germline): SGHTS, YDEGEE. The CDR3 protein is CASSFDGNSNQPQHF. The CDR3 DNA is TGTGCCAGCAGCTTTGACGGAAATAGCAATCAGCCCCAGCATTTT.

This chain joins TRBV4-3 and TRBJ2-1; D not certain. The V and J ends lost 0 bases and 3 bases respectively, with 3 bases between them. The CDR3 spans 13 residues. Germline CDR1 reads LGHNA; CDR2 reads YSLEER. The CDR3 coding sequence is TGCGCCAGCAGCCAAGAAATCTACAATGAGCAGTTCTTC. Residues: CASSQEIYNEQFF.

The chain couples TRBV7-8 to TRBJ2-5; maybe TRBD2 (7 bases). The J call is in doubt because the DNA end fits TRBJ2-7 better. CDR1 is SGHVS and CDR2 is FQNEAQ in the germline V gene. The CDR3 is 13 amino acids. The CDR3 spells CASSLEGGGEQYF. The CDR3 DNA follows: TGTGCCAGCAGCTTAGAAGGGGGGGGCGAGCAGTACTTC.

This chain connects TRBV7-2 to TRBJ2-7; unclear D gene. This CDR3 has 13 residues. Germline V lookup: CDR1 SGHTA, CDR2 FQGNSA. V lost 1 base, J lost 2 bases, and 6 bases lay in between. The CDR3 protein is CASSLDPAYEQYF. The CDR3 bases are TGTGCCAGCAGCTTAGACCCCGCCTACGAGCAGTACTTC. Filled out from reference TRBV7-2 and TRBJ2-7, the complete variable domain reads GAGVSQSPSNKVTEKGKDVELRCDPISGHTALYWYRQSLGQGLEFLIYFQGNSAPDKSGLPSDRFSAERTGGSVSTLTIQRTQQEDSAVYLCASSLDPAYEQYFGPGTRLTVT.

This clone was observed a single time. The chain has TRBV6-5 and TRBJ1-2; D perhaps matches TRBD1 (6 bases). Trimming removed 6 bases from V and 6 bases from J, with 14 bases in between. The germline V gene encodes CDR1 MNHEY and CDR2 SVGAGI. This CDR3 region has 13 residues. The chain's CDR3 is CASRGGYRDGYTF. The DNA for the CDR3 is TGTGCCAGCAGGGGGGGGTACAGGGATGGCTACACCTTC.

V is TRBV27 and J is TRBJ1-2; tentatively, D is TRBD1 (6 bases). Germline V gene lookup returns CDR1 MNHEY and CDR2 SMNVEV (reference sequence). The CDR3 totals 16 residues. The V end lost 1 base, the J end lost 4 bases, and 16 bases lay between the germline ends. The CDR3 loop is CASSLYGRGGGYGYTF. As DNA, the CDR3 is TGTGCCAGCAGTTTATACGGGAGGGGGGGTGGCTATGGCTACACCTTC.